The next 11 T cell receptor beta chains were all read from a single sample in a study of cytomegalovirus exposure and HLA in healthy donors. This table comes from immunoSEQ multiplex PCR, and its TCRdb copy is limited to in-frame clones, with some not included. The profile shows some 130,000 clones, roughly four fifths of them singletons. The sequenced sample was PBMCs. The receptors stem from a young man in good health and CMV-seropositive.

This chain links TRBV7-9 with TRBJ1-2; D unresolved. Germline CDR1 is SEHNR and CDR2 is FQNEAQ (reference sequence). CDR3 size: 14 residues. V gave up 5 bases and J gave up 3 bases, with 13 bases separating them. This CDR3 reads CASSHPTVDYGYTF. CDR3 DNA: TGTGCCAGCAGCCACCCCACGGTCGACTATGGCTACACCTTC.

The rearrangement links TRBV11-3 to TRBJ2-2; tentative D call: TRBD2 (5 bases). The CDR3 sequence is 17 residues long. V shed 6 bases and J shed 0 bases, with 17 bases lying between them. CDR1 and CDR2 (germline): SGHNT, YENEEA. CDR3 sequence: CASSLAGAWANTGELFF. The CDR3 region has the DNA TGTGCCAGCAGTCTGGCGGGCGCCTGGGCGAACACCGGGGAGCTGTTTTTT.

The chain carries TRBV14 and TRBJ2-7; TRBD2 agrees at 15 bases. CDR3 length equals 16 residues. CDR1 is SGHDN and CDR2 is FVKESK in the germline V gene. The junction had 6 bases not matched to a gene; V was cut back by 2 bases and J by 7 bases. The CDR3 DNA reads TGTGCCAGCAGCCAACAAGGGGGACTAGCGGGAGGTGAGCAGTACTTC. As protein: CASSQQGGLAGGEQYF.

The chain recombines TRBV2 with TRBJ2-3; 11 bases are a match to TRBD2. Germline V gene sequence: CDR1 SNHLY, CDR2 FYNNEI. CDR3 length: 17 residues. The J segment lost 1 base and the V segment lost 5 bases, leaving 8 bases of the junction unmatched. The CDR3 DNA follows: TGTGCCAGCAGTTTCGGGACTAGCGGCGTGGGCACAGATACGCAGTATTTT. Amino acid sequence: CASSFGTSGVGTDTQYF.

This chain connects TRBV6-5 to TRBJ1-3; D ambiguous. The CDR3 consists of 15 residues. Germline-derived CDR1 and CDR2 are MNHEY and SVGAGI. V was pared by 8 bases and J by 1 base, with 15 bases between. CDR3 sequence reads: CASVLLRPSGNTIYF. CDR3 coding DNA: TGTGCCAGCGTACTACTACGTCCTTCTGGAAACACCATATATTTT.

The CDR3 region has the DNA TGTGCCAGCAGTGACCCCTCGGCAGGGGCTACTAACTATGGCTACACCTTC. Translating gives CASSDPSAGATNYGYTF. This chain connects TRBV2 to TRBJ1-2; a possible D gene is TRBD1 (6 bases). This CDR3 is built from 17 residues. Trimming shortened V by 3 bases and J by 0 bases, and 17 bases separated the two germline ends. Per the germline V gene, CDR1 is SNHLY and CDR2 is FYNNEI.

This chain uses TRBV30 with TRBJ2-4, with D possibly being TRBD1 (6 bases). CDR1 is GTSNPN and CDR2 is SVGIG in the germline V gene (reference sequence). CDR3 length: 17 residues. The V end was cut by 3 bases, the J end by 0 bases, with 18 bases between. This CDR3 is CAWSPPSGTLAKNIQYF. CDR3 in DNA: TGTGCCTGGAGCCCGCCGTCCGGGACATTAGCCAAAAACATTCAGTACTTC.

The CDR3 spells CASSTGTYTSSYEQYF. DNA for the CDR3: TGCGCCAGCAGCACCGGGACTTATACCTCCTCCTACGAGCAGTACTTC. This chain joins TRBV5-1 and TRBJ2-7; tentatively, D is TRBD2 (6 bases). This CDR3 has 16 amino acids. Germline V gene sequence: CDR1 SGHRS, CDR2 YFSETQ. Trimming shortened V by 4 bases and J by 0 bases, and 17 bases separated the two germline ends. The whole variable domain, filled in from reference TRBV5-1 and TRBJ2-7, reads KAGVTQTPRYLIKTRGQQVTLSCSPISGHRSVSWYQQTPGQGLQFLFEYFSETQRNKGNFPGRFSGRQFSNSRSEMNVSTLELGDSALYLCASSTGTYTSSYEQYFGPGTRLTVT.

This clone was seen more than once but under ten times. J is TRBJ2-7 and V is TRBV10-3; D is perhaps TRBD2 (5 bases). V dropped 3 bases and J dropped 4 bases, with 7 bases sitting between them. The germline V gene encodes CDR1 ENHRY and CDR2 SYGVKD. This CDR3 contains 12 residues. DNA for the CDR3: TGTGCCATCAGTGACCCGGGGTACGAGCAGTACTTC. Translation gives CAISDPGYEQYF.

The chain carries TRBV28 and TRBJ1-5; D unresolved. CDR3 length: 12 residues. V gave up 5 bases and J gave up 5 bases, with 7 bases separating them. Per the germline V gene, CDR1 is MDHEN and CDR2 is SYDVKM. CDR3 region: CASSPLHQPQHF. CDR3 DNA sequence: TGTGCCAGCAGTCCCCTCCATCAGCCCCAGCATTTT. Together with reference TRBV28 and TRBJ1-5, the CDR3 gives the full variable domain: DVKVTQSSRYLVKRTGEKVFLECVQDMDHENMFWYRQDPGLGLRLIYFSYDVKMKEKGDIPEGYSVSREKKERFSLILESASTNQTSMYLCASSPLHQPQHFGDGTRLSIL.

The V call is TRBV27, the J call TRBJ2-3, with 10 bases lining up with TRBD2. Germline V gene lookup returns CDR1 MNHEY and CDR2 SMNVEV (reference sequence). V shed 10 bases and J 4 bases; nucleotides not matched to a gene: 11. The CDR3 is 15 residues long. The CDR3, as DNA: TGTGCCACTCAGTCCCTAGCGGGAGCGGCAGATACGCAGTATTTT. Its protein is CATQSLAGAADTQYF.